The clone carrying this T cell receptor (beta chain) was detected a few times. The data are from a study of blood T cell repertoires in COVID-19. Study context: The origin of the acute and convalescent COVID-19 samples was the United States, Italy and Spain. T cells, B-cell-depleted T cells, or PBMCs supplied cDNA or gDNA.

Authors' methods: Amplification from reference gene primers served as the basis for estimated nucleated cell counts. Libraries were prepared by immunoSEQ multiplex PCR; TCRdb keeps only in-frame clonotypes and omits some of them. The D gene and trimming were derived from the DNA, and the V and J assignments and clone size from that table. Among about 64,000 clones, roughly 80% were seen once, and the ten largest hold roughly 12%. In germline, CDR1 is SQVTM, CDR2 ANQGSEA. The V gene lost 6 bases and the J gene lost 5 bases, with 10 bases spanning the gap. The CDR3 length is 11 residues. This TCR came from a man older than 75 with acute or convalescent COVID-19. The sequencing input was peripheral blood. The V call is TRBV29-1, the J call TRBJ1-2, with D tentatively TRBD1 (5 bases). In DNA form, the CDR3 reads TGCAGCGTCGCGACAGCTTATGGCTACACCTTC. Protein product: CSVATAYGYTF.